The 17 T cell receptor beta chains given below trace back to one sample, sequenced in a study of T cells in Graves' hyperthyroidism and ophthalmopathy. The source material, RNA transcripts, was used to amplify TCR beta CDR3 regions. TCR CDR3 regions were first amplified by RT-PCR with HTBI primers. MiXCR, run by TCRdb on the multiplex PCR reads, gives a single entry per CDR3 protein. The sample has around 300,000 distinct CDR3 sequences, over 11% seen once; the top ten hold just under 25%. Sequences were obtained from blood. The receptors come from a woman under 40 with Graves' hyperthyroidism.

This clonotype occurred many times. The chain combines TRBV30 with TRBJ1-1, with a tentative D call TRBD1 (5 bases). Germline CDR1 and CDR2: GTSNPN and SVGIG (reference sequence). The CDR3 extends over 13 amino acids. V dropped 3 bases and J dropped 1 base, with 9 bases sitting between them. The CDR3 DNA reads as TGTGCCTGGAGCGTGACAGAGAACACTGAAGCTTTCTTT. This gives the protein CAWSVTENTEAFF.

There are many counts of this clonotype. The rearrangement links TRBV11-2 to TRBJ2-3, with 15 bases identical to TRBD2. Germline V gene lookup returns CDR1 SGHAT and CDR2 FQNNGV. V trimming: 2 bases; J trimming: 5 bases; junction bases outside the gene matches: 8. The CDR3 is 18 residues long. CDR3 DNA: TGTGCCAGCAGCTTAAGGACTAGCGGGAGGGCCCTGCAAGATACGCAGTATTTT. This codes for CASSLRTSGRALQDTQYF.

The chain links TRBV19 to TRBJ1-1, with D perhaps matching TRBD1 (5 bases). Germline V gene data show CDR1 as LNHDA and CDR2 as SQIVND (reference sequence). Trimming left V 5 bases short and J 8 bases short, with 12 bases between. The CDR3 is made up of 12 amino acids. As DNA, the CDR3 is TGTGCCAGTAGTTGGGGGTTCTCCGAAGCTTTCTTT. This translates into CASSWGFSEAFF.

This clonotype has only a few counts. V is TRBV12-3 or TRBV12-4 and J is TRBJ2-5, with 11 bases that match TRBD2. The CDR3 consists of 19 residues. J was trimmed by 2 bases and V by 3 bases; bases with no gene match: 14. CDR3 coding DNA: TGTGCCAGCAGTTTTCCGGAACAGCGACTAGCGGGAAGACAAGAGACCCAGTACTTC. Translation: CASSFPEQRLAGRQETQYF.

In its sample, this clonotype was seen many times. The chain combines TRBV6-1 with TRBJ2-7; possible D gene TRBD1, 6 bases. The CDR3 length is 12 residues. Trimming cost V 5 bases and J 6 bases, with 11 bases left between them. Germline V gene data show CDR1 as MNHNS and CDR2 as SASEGT. The CDR3, as DNA: TGTGCCAGCAGTTCCCAGGGGTCCGAGCAGTACTTC. Translation: CASSSQGSEQYF.

This clonotype was seen ten or more times. The CDR3 is CASSFFWLYNEKLFF. As DNA, the CDR3 is TGTGCCAGCAGTTTCTTTTGGTTATATAATGAAAAACTGTTTTTT. The genes are TRBV27 and TRBJ1-4; no definite D call. Germline CDR1 MNHEY, CDR2 SMNVEV (reference sequence). V shed 3 bases and J shed 4 bases, with 12 bases lying between them. This CDR3 has 15 amino acids.

This clonotype showed up many times. J is TRBJ1-6 and V is TRBV12-3 or TRBV12-4; 9 positions agree with TRBD1. Trimming took 5 bases from V and 9 from J; bases not matched to a gene: 8. The CDR3 extends over 15 amino acids. CDR3 sequence: CASSPTDRGLSPLHF. The CDR3 coding sequence is TGTGCCAGCAGTCCCACGGACAGGGGACTTTCACCCCTCCACTTT.

The V call is TRBV20-1, the J call TRBJ2-7; 11 bases are a match to TRBD2. The V and J ends lost 3 bases and 5 bases, in that order; junction bases with no gene match: 6. The germline CDR1 and CDR2 sequences are DFQATT and SNEGSKA (reference sequence). CDR3 size: 14 residues. As DNA, the CDR3 is TGCAGTGCTAGTCCCACTAGCGGGAGTCACGAGCAGTACTTC. Protein: CSASPTSGSHEQYF.

This clonotype was seen at least ten times. This chain connects TRBV28 to TRBJ1-1, with a weak D call TRBD1 (6 bases). Germline V CDR1 and CDR2: MDHEN, SYDVKM. The CDR3 runs to 16 residues. V shed 4 bases and J shed 0 bases, with 15 bases lying between them. This CDR3 is CASSSYGTFMNTEAFF. CDR3 sequence (DNA): TGTGCCAGCAGTTCATATGGGACATTCATGAACACTGAAGCTTTCTTT.

The chain combines TRBV19 with TRBJ2-3; D gene ambiguous. Per the germline V gene, CDR1 is LNHDA and CDR2 is SQIVND (reference sequence). With 1 base removed from V and 2 bases from J, the gap between germline ends came to 4 bases. There are 13 residues in the CDR3. The CDR3 DNA is TGTGCCAGTAGTATAGCCAACACAGATACGCAGTATTTT. This gives the protein CASSIANTDTQYF.

This clonotype appeared a few times. The chain recombines TRBV28 with TRBJ1-4; TRBD1 might be the D (6 bases). Germline V lookup: CDR1 MDHEN, CDR2 SYDVKM. V was shortened by 10 bases and J by 6 bases, with 18 bases between the two germline ends. CDR3 length: 14 residues. The CDR3 DNA reads TGTGCCATTGCCTCCGGGACAATAGATGAAAAACTGTTTTTT. It encodes CAIASGTIDEKLFF.

This clonotype was picked up a small number of times. The chain links TRBV3-1 to TRBJ2-7, with TRBD1 matching 7 bases. V shed 4 bases and J 2 bases; nucleotides not matched to a gene: 8. Looked up from germline, CDR1 is LGHDT and CDR2 is YNNKEL (reference sequence). This CDR3 has 15 residues. The CDR3 loop reads CASSPRGTDPYEQYF. In DNA form, the CDR3 reads TGTGCCAGCAGCCCCAGGGGGACGGATCCCTACGAGCAGTACTTC.

This clonotype was seen only a few times. The chain links TRBV27 to TRBJ1-2; D gene uncertain. The V end lost 3 bases, the J end lost 6 bases, and 11 bases lay between the germline ends. The CDR3 covers 13 residues. Germline CDR1 and CDR2: MNHEY and SMNVEV (reference sequence). The CDR3: CASSFDGQDGYTF. The CDR3 DNA sequence: TGTGCCAGCAGTTTCGACGGCCAGGATGGCTACACCTTC.

This clonotype has ten or more counts. The V call is TRBV20-1, the J call TRBJ1-4; D not certain. V was clipped by 6 bases and J by 3 bases, with 11 bases between them. Germline CDR1 and CDR2: DFQATT and SNEGSKA (reference sequence). There are 13 residues in the CDR3. The CDR3 is CSAVGQSNEKLFF. CDR3 nucleotides: TGCAGTGCAGTAGGGCAGTCTAATGAAAAACTGTTTTTT.

The CDR3 region has the DNA TGTGCCATCAGTGAGTCAGTGCGGGGAATTGAAGCTTTCTTT. It specifies CAISESVRGIEAFF. The V gene is TRBV10-3, the J gene TRBJ1-1, with D unresolved. Trimming removed 0 bases from V and 7 bases from J, with 12 bases in between. Germline CDR1 and CDR2: ENHRY and SYGVKD. The CDR3 consists of 14 residues.

This clonotype was seen repeatedly, ten times or more. The rearrangement links TRBV2 to TRBJ2-3; 7 bases are a match to TRBD2. The junction had 6 bases not matched to a gene; V was cut back by 5 bases and J by 1 base. Germline V CDR1 and CDR2: SNHLY, FYNNEI. This CDR3 comprises 15 residues. CDR3 in DNA: TGTGCCAGCAGTTGGCTAGCGGCTGGCACAGATACGCAGTATTTT. This translates into CASSWLAAGTDTQYF.

This clonotype was seen repeatedly, ten times or more. V gene TRBV19 combines with J gene TRBJ2-1; 11 nucleotides agree with TRBD2. The germline gives CDR1 LNHDA, CDR2 SQIVND (reference sequence). This CDR3 region has 16 residues. The ends lost 4 bases at V and 2 bases at J; junction bases unmatched: 4. The CDR3 sequence: CASSKGTSGTYNEQFF. The CDR3 region has the DNA TGTGCCAGTAGTAAGGGGACTAGCGGCACCTACAATGAGCAGTTCTTC.